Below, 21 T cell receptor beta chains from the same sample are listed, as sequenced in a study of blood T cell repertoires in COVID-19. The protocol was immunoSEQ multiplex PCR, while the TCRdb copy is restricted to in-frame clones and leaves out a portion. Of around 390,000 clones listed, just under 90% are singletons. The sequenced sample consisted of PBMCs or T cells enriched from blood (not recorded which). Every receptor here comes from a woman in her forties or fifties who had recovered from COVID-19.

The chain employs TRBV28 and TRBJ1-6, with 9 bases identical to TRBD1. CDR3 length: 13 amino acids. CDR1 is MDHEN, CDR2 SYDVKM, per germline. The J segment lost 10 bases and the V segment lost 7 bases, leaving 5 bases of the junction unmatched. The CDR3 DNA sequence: TGTGCCAGCACTCGGACAGGGGACTCACCCCTCCACTTT. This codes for CASTRTGDSPLHF.

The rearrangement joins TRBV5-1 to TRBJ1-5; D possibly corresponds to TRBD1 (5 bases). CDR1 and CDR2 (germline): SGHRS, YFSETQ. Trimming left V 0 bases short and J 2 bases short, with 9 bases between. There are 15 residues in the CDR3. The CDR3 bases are TGCGCCAGCAGCTTGGAGGGGATGGGCAATCAGCCCCAGCATTTT. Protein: CASSLEGMGNQPQHF. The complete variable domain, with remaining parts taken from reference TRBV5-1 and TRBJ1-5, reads KAGVTQTPRYLIKTRGQQVTLSCSPISGHRSVSWYQQTPGQGLQFLFEYFSETQRNKGNFPGRFSGRQFSNSRSEMNVSTLELGDSALYLCASSLEGMGNQPQHFGDGTRLSIL.

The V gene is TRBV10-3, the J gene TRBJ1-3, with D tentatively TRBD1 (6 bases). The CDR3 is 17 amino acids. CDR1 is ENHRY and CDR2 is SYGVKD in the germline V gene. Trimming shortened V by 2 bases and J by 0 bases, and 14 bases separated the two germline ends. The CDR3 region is CAISEPGDTTSGNTIYF. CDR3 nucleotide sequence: TGTGCCATCAGTGAGCCAGGGGACACGACCTCTGGAAACACCATATATTTT.

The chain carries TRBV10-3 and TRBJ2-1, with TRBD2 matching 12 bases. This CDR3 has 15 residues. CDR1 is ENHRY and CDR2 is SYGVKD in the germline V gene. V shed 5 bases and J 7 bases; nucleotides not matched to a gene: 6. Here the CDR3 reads CAISSSGGAGNEQFF. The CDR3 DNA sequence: TGTGCCATCAGTTCTAGCGGGGGGGCAGGTAATGAGCAGTTCTTC.

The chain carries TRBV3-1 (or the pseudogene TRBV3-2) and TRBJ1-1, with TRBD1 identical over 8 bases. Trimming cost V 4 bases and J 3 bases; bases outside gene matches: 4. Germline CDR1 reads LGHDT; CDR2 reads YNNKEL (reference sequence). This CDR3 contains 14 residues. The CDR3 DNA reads TGTGCCAGCAGCCCAAAGACAGGGGACACTGAAGCTTTCTTT. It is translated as CASSPKTGDTEAFF.

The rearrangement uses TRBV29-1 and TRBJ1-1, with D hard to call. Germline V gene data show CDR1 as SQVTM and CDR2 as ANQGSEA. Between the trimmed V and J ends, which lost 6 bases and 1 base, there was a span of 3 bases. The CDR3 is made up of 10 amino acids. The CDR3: CSVKNTEAFF. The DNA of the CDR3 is TGCAGCGTCAAGAACACTGAAGCTTTCTTT.

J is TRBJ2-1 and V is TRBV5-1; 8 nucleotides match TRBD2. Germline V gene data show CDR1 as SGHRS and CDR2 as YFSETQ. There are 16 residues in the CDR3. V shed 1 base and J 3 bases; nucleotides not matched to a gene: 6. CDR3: CASSLFTRGGYNEQFF. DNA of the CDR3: TGCGCCAGCAGCTTGTTTACTCGGGGGGGCTACAATGAGCAGTTCTTC.

The DNA of the CDR3 is TGTGCCAGCAGCGGGGGAGGCACTGAAGCTTTCTTT. Translating gives CASSGGGTEAFF. The rearrangement links TRBV9 to TRBJ1-1, with no clear D. Per germline, CDR1 SGDLS and CDR2 YYNGEE. Trimming stripped 3 bases from V and 4 bases from J, with 7 bases between. This CDR3 is 12 amino acids long.

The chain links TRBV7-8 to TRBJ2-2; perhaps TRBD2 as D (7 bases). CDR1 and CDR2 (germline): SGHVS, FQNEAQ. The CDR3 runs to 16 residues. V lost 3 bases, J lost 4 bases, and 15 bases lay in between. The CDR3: CASSFPMRGRTGELFF. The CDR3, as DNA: TGTGCCAGCAGCTTTCCCATGCGGGGGCGCACCGGGGAGCTGTTTTTT.

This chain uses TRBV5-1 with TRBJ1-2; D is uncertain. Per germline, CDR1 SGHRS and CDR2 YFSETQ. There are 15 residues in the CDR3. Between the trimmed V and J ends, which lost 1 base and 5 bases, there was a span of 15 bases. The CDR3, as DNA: TGCGCCAGCAGCTTGTCCTCTGACCGAGGATATGGCTACACCTTC. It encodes CASSLSSDRGYGYTF.

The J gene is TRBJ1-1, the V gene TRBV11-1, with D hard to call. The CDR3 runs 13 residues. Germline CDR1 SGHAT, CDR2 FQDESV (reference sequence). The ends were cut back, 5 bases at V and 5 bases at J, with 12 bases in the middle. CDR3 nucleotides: TGTGCCAGCAGCCACACGACGGGGACTGAAGCTTTCTTT. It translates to CASSHTTGTEAFF.

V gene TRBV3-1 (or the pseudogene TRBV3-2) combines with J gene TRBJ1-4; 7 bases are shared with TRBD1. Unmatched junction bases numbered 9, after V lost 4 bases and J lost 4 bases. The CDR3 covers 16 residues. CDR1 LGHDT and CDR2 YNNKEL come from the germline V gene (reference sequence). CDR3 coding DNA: TGTGCCAGCAGCCTTGGTCCCACAGGGGTTAATGAAAAACTGTTTTTT. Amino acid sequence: CASSLGPTGVNEKLFF.

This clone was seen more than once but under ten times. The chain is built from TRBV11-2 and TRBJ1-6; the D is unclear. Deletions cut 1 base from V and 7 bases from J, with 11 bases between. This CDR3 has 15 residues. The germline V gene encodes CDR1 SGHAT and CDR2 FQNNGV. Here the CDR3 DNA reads TGTGCCAGCAGCTTAGGCGGATCGAGAAATTCACCCCTCCACTTT. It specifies CASSLGGSRNSPLHF. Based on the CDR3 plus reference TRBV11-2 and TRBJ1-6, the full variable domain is EAGVAQSPRYKIIEKRQSVAFWCNPISGHATLYWYQQILGQGPKLLIQFQNNGVVDDSQLPKDRFSAERLKGVDSTLKIQPAKLEDSAVYLCASSLGGSRNSPLHFGNGTRLTVT.

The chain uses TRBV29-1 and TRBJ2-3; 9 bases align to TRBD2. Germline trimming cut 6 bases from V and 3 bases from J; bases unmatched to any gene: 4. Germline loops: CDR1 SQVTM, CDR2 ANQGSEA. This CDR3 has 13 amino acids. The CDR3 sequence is CSVRRGGTDTQYF. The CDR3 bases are TGCAGCGTGAGGCGGGGGGGGACAGATACGCAGTATTTT.

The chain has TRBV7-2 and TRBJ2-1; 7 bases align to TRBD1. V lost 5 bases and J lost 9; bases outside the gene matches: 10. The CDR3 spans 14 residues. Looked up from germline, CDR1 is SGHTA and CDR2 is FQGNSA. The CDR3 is CASSQQTGRVEQFF. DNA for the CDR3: TGTGCCAGCAGCCAACAGACAGGGAGAGTTGAGCAGTTCTTC.

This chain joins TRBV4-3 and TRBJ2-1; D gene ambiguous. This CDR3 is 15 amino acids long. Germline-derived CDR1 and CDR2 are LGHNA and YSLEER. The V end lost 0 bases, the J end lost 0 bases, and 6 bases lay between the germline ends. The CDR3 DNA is TGCGCCAGCAGCCAAGAAAGCCCCTCCTACAATGAGCAGTTCTTC. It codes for CASSQESPSYNEQFF.

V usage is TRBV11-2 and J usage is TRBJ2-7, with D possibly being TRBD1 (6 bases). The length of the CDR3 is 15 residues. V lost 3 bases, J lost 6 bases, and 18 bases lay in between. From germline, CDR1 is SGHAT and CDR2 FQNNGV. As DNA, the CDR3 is TGTGCCAGCAGCTTTATGACAGGCGTCTACCCCGAGCAGTACTTC. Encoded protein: CASSFMTGVYPEQYF.

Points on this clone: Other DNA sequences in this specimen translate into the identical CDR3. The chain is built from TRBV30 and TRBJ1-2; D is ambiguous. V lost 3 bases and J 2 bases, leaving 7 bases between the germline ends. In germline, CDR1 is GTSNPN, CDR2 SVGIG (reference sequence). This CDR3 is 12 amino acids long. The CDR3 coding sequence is TGTGCCTGGAGCGGAGGGAACTATGGCTACACCTTC. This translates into CAWSGGNYGYTF.

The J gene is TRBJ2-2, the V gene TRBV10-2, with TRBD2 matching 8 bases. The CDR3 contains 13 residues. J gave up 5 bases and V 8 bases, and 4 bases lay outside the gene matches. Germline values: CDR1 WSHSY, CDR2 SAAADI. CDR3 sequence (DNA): TGCGCCAGCGGTGGGACTAGGACCGGGGAGCTGTTTTTT. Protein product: CASGGTRTGELFF.

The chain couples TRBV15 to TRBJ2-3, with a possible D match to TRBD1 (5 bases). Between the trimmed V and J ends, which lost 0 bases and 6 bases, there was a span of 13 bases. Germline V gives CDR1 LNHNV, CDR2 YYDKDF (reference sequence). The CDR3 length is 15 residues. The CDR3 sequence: CATSRDSQGLDTQYF. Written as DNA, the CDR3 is TGTGCCACCAGCAGAGACTCTCAGGGTCTGGATACGCAGTATTTT.

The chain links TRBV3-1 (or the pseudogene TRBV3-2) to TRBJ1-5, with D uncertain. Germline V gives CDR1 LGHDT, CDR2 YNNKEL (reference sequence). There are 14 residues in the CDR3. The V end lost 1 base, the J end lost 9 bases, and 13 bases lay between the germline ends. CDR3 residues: CASSQVPLGGPQHF. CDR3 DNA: TGTGCCAGCAGCCAAGTTCCGCTAGGAGGGCCCCAGCATTTT.